The clone carrying this TCR beta chain turned up a few times. The target antigen is unknown. With a J-beta primer mix and a sample-barcoded 5' primer, a second PCR ran roughly 6 to 11 cycles. At least 2.5 million CDR3-containing paired-end reads were obtained per sample. TCRdb re-called the 5' RACE reads through MiXCR, storing one row per CDR3 protein. The repertoire consists of under 1,100,000 distinct CDR3 sequences, with roughly 24% occurring once and the leading ten covering 0.75%. Germline V gene data show CDR1 as SGHRS and CDR2 as YFSETQ. J was trimmed by 3 bases and V by 7 bases; bases with no gene match: 10. This CDR3 contains 14 residues. This entry comes from a study of blood T cells in healthy people across ages. Study-wide results and limits: A roughly linear fall in TCR beta diversity per million T cells was seen with increasing age.

This sample also appeared in a second study, on T cells of mothers and their children. That source reports: The donor cohort consisted of three healthy Caucasian mothers and their six children.

This rearrangement joins TRBV5-1 to TRBJ2-7; TRBD2 aligns across 7 bases. Sequencing input: blood. The origin of this receptor is a girl aged 2-9 years in good health. Here the CDR3 DNA reads TGCGCCAGCGGCGAGGCGGGAGATTTCTACGAGCAGTACTTC. Protein product: CASGEAGDFYEQYF.